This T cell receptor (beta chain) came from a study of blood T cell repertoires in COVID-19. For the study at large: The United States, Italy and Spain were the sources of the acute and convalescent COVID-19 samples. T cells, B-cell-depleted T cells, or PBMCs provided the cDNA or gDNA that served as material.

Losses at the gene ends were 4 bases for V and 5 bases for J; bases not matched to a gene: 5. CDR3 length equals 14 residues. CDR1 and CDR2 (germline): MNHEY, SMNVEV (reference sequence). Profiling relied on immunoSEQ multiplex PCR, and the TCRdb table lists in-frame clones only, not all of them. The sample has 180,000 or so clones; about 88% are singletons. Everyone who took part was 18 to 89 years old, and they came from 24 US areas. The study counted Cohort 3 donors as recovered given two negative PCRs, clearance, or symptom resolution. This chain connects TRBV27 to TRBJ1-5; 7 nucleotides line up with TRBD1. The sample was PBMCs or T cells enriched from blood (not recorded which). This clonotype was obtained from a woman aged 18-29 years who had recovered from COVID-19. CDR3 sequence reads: CASSSLDRDQPQHF. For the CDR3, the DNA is TGTGCCAGCAGTTCACTTGACAGGGATCAGCCCCAGCATTTT.